This TCR beta chain comes out of a study of blood T cell repertoires in COVID-19. With 6 bases clipped from V and 4 bases from J, the junction kept 4 bases outside the gene matches. CDR1 MNHEY and CDR2 SVGAGI come from the germline V gene. The CDR3 runs to 13 residues. Authors' methods: Nucleated cell counts were estimated from reference gene primer amplification. The assay was immunoSEQ multiplex PCR, and TCRdb's table has in-frame clones only and misses some. Clonal size and the V and J genes are those of that table, whereas D and trimming came from the DNA. Among more than 150,000 clones listed, around 83% were seen once.

Sequencing used peripheral blood. The TCR was taken from a man aged 65 to 85 who had recovered from COVID-19. The chain couples TRBV6-5 to TRBJ2-7; 9 nucleotides match TRBD1. CDR3 DNA: TGTGCCAGCAGCAGGGACAGGGAATACGAGCAGTACTTC. Protein product: CASSRDREYEQYF.